The 20 T cell receptor beta chains below all came from one sample that was sequenced in a study of Graves' ophthalmopathy and Graves' hyperthyroidism. TCR beta CDR3 amplification used RNA transcripts. RT-PCR was first run with HTBI primers, then multiplex PCR in a second round. TCRdb ran MiXCR on the multiplex PCR reads and lists one entry per CDR3 protein. The data contain about 740,000 distinct CDR3 sequences, roughly 40% of them singletons. Material for sequencing was peripheral blood. Every receptor here comes from an adult man with Graves' ophthalmopathy.

The chain recombines TRBV10-1 with TRBJ2-3, with D perhaps TRBD2 (5 bases). With 11 bases removed from V and 5 bases from J, the gap between germline ends came to 11 bases. In germline, CDR1 is WNHNN, CDR2 SYGVQD (reference sequence). This CDR3 contains 11 residues. This chain's CDR3 is CAVREGDTQYF. The CDR3 DNA follows: TGCGCCGTCCGGGAAGGAGATACGCAGTATTTT.

This clonotype appeared many times. The chain has TRBV5-1 and TRBJ2-7; 11 bases are shared with TRBD2. V lost 1 base and J lost 6; bases outside the gene matches: 9. From germline, CDR1 is SGHRS and CDR2 YFSETQ. This CDR3 spans 16 amino acids. This CDR3 reads CASSLSSGRTQSEQYF. CDR3 coding DNA: TGCGCCAGCAGCTTGTCTAGCGGGAGGACGCAGTCCGAGCAGTACTTC.

The chain employs TRBV20-1 and TRBJ2-5; 8 bases map to TRBD2. There are 12 residues in the CDR3. Per germline, CDR1 DFQATT and CDR2 SNEGSKA (reference sequence). Trimming cost V 8 bases and J 4 bases; bases outside gene matches: 6. The CDR3 sequence is CSKREGGETQYF. In DNA form, the CDR3 reads TGCAGTAAACGGGAGGGCGGAGAGACCCAGTACTTC.

This clonotype has just a few counts. J is TRBJ2-7 and V is TRBV7-9, with D uncertain. V was clipped by 1 base and J by 7 bases, with 11 bases between them. The length of the CDR3 is 13 residues. Germline V lookup: CDR1 SEHNR, CDR2 FQNEAQ (reference sequence). The CDR3 reads CASSLGYSQEQYF. As DNA, the CDR3 is TGTGCCAGCAGCTTAGGGTACTCCCAGGAGCAGTACTTC.

This clonotype was observed many times. The V call is TRBV24-1, the J call TRBJ2-5; 7 positions agree with TRBD1. The CDR3 has 14 residues. From germline, CDR1 is KGHDR and CDR2 SFDVKD. Losses at the gene ends were 3 bases for V and 4 bases for J; bases not matched to a gene: 4. The DNA for the CDR3 is TGTGCCACCAGTGATGGGACAGTCTCAGAGACCCAGTACTTC. It yields the protein CATSDGTVSETQYF.

The CDR3 loop reads CASSARQQETSYEQYF. The DNA of the CDR3 is TGTGCCAGCAGCGCCCGACAGCAGGAGACCTCCTACGAGCAGTACTTC. The chain links TRBV7-7 to TRBJ2-7, with a possible D match to TRBD1 (5 bases). Trimming shortened V by 5 bases and J by 0 bases, and 17 bases separated the two germline ends. The germline CDR1 and CDR2 sequences are SSHAT and FNYEAQ (reference sequence). The CDR3 is 16 amino acids. The full variable domain, in which reference TRBV7-7 and TRBJ2-7 provide the parts outside the CDR3, is GAGVSQSPRYKVTKRGQDVTLRCDPISSHATLYWYQQALGQGPEFLTYFNYEAQPDKSGLPSDRFSAERPEGSISTLTIQRTEQRDSAMYRCASSARQQETSYEQYFGPGTRLTVT.

This chain joins TRBV6-5 and TRBJ1-6, with D unresolved. Germline-derived CDR1 and CDR2 are MNHEY and SVGAGI. The CDR3 consists of 14 residues. V was shortened by 2 bases and J by 9 bases, with 11 bases between the two germline ends. DNA for the CDR3: TGTGCCAGCAGTTACAGGGAAATGCGTTCACCCCTCCACTTT. Protein: CASSYREMRSPLHF.

The chain's CDR3 is CASRDRVSTEAFF. The CDR3 coding sequence is TGTGCCAGCAGAGACAGGGTTTCTACTGAAGCTTTCTTT. The J gene is TRBJ1-1, the V gene TRBV12-3 or TRBV12-4; 7 positions match TRBD1. The V segment lost 6 bases and the J segment 5 bases; nucleotides outside the gene matches: 6. The CDR3 spans 13 residues.

The chain combines TRBV29-1 with TRBJ2-7, with a weak D call TRBD1 (5 bases). Per germline, CDR1 SQVTM and CDR2 ANQGSEA. The V gene lost 5 bases and the J gene lost 0 bases, with 11 bases spanning the gap. The CDR3 totals 13 residues. The chain's CDR3 is CSVSTEPSYEQYF. CDR3 coding DNA: TGCAGCGTTTCGACAGAACCCTCCTACGAGCAGTACTTC.

This clonotype was recorded many times. The chain links TRBV10-3 to TRBJ1-6; D is possibly TRBD1 (5 bases). The V end lost 6 bases, the J end lost 5 bases, and 14 bases lay between the germline ends. The length of the CDR3 is 15 residues. Germline CDR1 ENHRY, CDR2 SYGVKD. The CDR3 is CAISGGSLNNSPLHF. DNA for the CDR3: TGTGCCATCAGCGGGGGTTCATTGAATAATTCACCCCTCCACTTT.

The table lists this clonotype with a few counts. This chain connects TRBV28 to TRBJ1-1, with TRBD1 matching 7 bases. The CDR3 contains 14 residues. V gave up 7 bases and J gave up 7 bases; unmatched junction bases: 12. Germline CDR1 and CDR2: MDHEN and SYDVKM. The CDR3 is CASIDLARTGEAFF. CDR3 sequence (DNA): TGTGCCAGCATCGACCTAGCACGGACAGGTGAAGCTTTCTTT.

V and J are TRBV10-3 and TRBJ2-7; no firm D call. The CDR3 is made up of 12 amino acids. The ends were cut back, 4 bases at V and 7 bases at J, with 11 bases in the middle. Germline V gene data show CDR1 as ENHRY and CDR2 as SYGVKD. The CDR3 here is CAISAIGEEQYF. The CDR3 coding sequence is TGTGCCATCAGTGCTATAGGCGAGGAGCAGTACTTC.

This sequence joins TRBV7-9 and TRBJ2-2, with a possible D match to TRBD2 (7 bases). From germline, CDR1 is SEHNR and CDR2 FQNEAQ (reference sequence). V lost 3 bases and J lost 4, with 21 bases in between. The CDR3 covers 18 residues. Here the CDR3 DNA reads TGTGCCAGCAGCTTGGCTTGGGCGGGGGCAACGAGCACCGGGGAGCTGTTTTTT. Its translation is CASSLAWAGATSTGELFF.

Concerning this clonotype itself: One base away lies a much larger clone, so this may be a sequencing read error. The rearrangement joins TRBV7-9 to TRBJ1-2; tentatively, D is TRBD1 (6 bases). Trimming removed 5 bases from V and 4 bases from J, with 20 bases in between. CDR3 length equals 16 residues. Germline CDR1 reads SEHNR; CDR2 reads FQNEAQ (reference sequence). The CDR3 nucleotides are TGTGCCAGCAGCCTTAGCCTCCTCAGGGGTGGCTATGGCTACACCTTC. As protein: CASSLSLLRGGYGYTF.

The sample holds a few counts of this clonotype. The J gene is TRBJ2-5, the V gene TRBV25-1, with D unresolved. The CDR3 is 13 amino acids. Trimming removed 7 bases at V and 0 bases at J, with 9 bases between. The germline gives CDR1 MGHDK, CDR2 SYGVNS. The CDR3 protein is CASKGTDQETQYF. CDR3 coding DNA: TGTGCCAGCAAGGGAACAGACCAAGAGACCCAGTACTTC. Filled out from reference TRBV25-1 and TRBJ2-5, the complete variable domain reads EADIYQTPRYLVIGTGKKITLECSQTMGHDKMYWYQQDPGMELHLIHYSYGVNSTEKGDLSSESTVSRIRTEHFPLTLESARPSHTSQYLCASKGTDQETQYFGPGTRLLVL.

Ten or more counts support this clonotype. V is TRBV2 and J is TRBJ1-1; TRBD1 agrees at 10 bases. Germline CDR1 SNHLY, CDR2 FYNNEI. This CDR3 comprises 13 residues. With 5 bases clipped from V and 4 bases from J, the junction kept 1 base outside the gene matches. Here the CDR3 DNA reads TGTGCCAGCAGTCGGACAGGGGGCACTGAAGCTTTCTTT. The encoded protein is CASSRTGGTEAFF.

The chain carries TRBV7-9 and TRBJ2-7; D is undetermined. The CDR3 is made up of 12 amino acids. The V end lost 8 bases, the J end lost 1 base, and 9 bases lay between the germline ends. From germline, CDR1 is SEHNR and CDR2 FQNEAQ (reference sequence). CDR3 amino acids: CASGGGSYEQYF. In DNA, the CDR3 is TGTGCCAGCGGTGGCGGATCCTACGAGCAGTACTTC.

For the CDR3, the DNA is TGCAGTGCCCGCCCCTTAGCGGGAGAAGGTTACGAGCAGTACTTC. Translating gives CSARPLAGEGYEQYF. This sequence joins TRBV20-1 and TRBJ2-7, with 9 bases matching TRBD2. CDR1 is DFQATT, CDR2 SNEGSKA, per germline (reference sequence). V shed 6 bases, J shed 4 bases, and the junction held 13 bases outside the gene matches. CDR3 length: 15 residues.

This clonotype appeared many times. This sequence joins TRBV20-1 and TRBJ1-5; D is unresolved. This CDR3 region has 13 residues. V gave up 5 bases and J gave up 3 bases, with 11 bases separating them. The V gene's germline CDR1 is DFQATT and CDR2 SNEGSKA (reference sequence). CDR3 sequence: CSALQVNNQPQHF. CDR3 nucleotides: TGCAGTGCTCTCCAGGTTAACAATCAGCCCCAGCATTTT.

This clonotype was counted between two and nine times. The chain carries TRBV2 and TRBJ2-3, with 9 bases that match TRBD2. The junction had 4 bases not matched to a gene; V was cut back by 0 bases and J by 3 bases. The CDR3 loop spans 16 amino acids. Germline CDR1 SNHLY, CDR2 FYNNEI. The DNA of the CDR3 is TGTGCCAGCAGTGAAGCGGGGCTAGCGGGGACAGATACGCAGTATTTT. This gives the protein CASSEAGLAGTDTQYF.